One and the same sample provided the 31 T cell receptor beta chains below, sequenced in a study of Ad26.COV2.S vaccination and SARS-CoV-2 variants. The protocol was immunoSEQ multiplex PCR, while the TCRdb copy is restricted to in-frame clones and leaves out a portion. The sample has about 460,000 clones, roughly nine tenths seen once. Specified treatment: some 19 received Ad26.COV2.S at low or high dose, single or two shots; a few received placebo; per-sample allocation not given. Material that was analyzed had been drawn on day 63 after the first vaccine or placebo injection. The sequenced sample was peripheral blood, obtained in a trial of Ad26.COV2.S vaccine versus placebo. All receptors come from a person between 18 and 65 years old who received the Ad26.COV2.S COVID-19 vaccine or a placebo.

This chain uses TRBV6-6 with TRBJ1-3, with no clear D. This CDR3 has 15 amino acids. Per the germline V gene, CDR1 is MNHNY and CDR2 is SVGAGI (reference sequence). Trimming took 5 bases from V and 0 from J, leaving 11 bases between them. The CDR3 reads CASSPRLNSGNTIYF. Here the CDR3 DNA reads TGTGCCAGCAGTCCCAGGCTGAACTCTGGAAACACCATATATTTT.

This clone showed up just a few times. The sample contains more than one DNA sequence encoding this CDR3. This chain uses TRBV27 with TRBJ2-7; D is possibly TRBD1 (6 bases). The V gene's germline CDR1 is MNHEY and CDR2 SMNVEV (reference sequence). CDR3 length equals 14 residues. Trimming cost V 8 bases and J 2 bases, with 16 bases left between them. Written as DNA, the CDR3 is TGTGCCAGCGGAAGGGGGACCCGGGCCTACGAGCAGTACTTC. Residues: CASGRGTRAYEQYF.

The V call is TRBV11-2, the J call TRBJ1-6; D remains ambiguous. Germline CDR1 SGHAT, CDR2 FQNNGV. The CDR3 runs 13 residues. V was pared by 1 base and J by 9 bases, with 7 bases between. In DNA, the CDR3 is TGTGCCAGCAGCTTAGCTACCGTTTCACCCCTCCACTTT. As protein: CASSLATVSPLHF.

The CDR3 nucleotides are TGTGCCAGCAGTAACCAGGGGCCTGGCTACACCTTC. Its translation: CASSNQGPGYTF. The chain carries TRBV2 and TRBJ1-2; TRBD1 might be the D (6 bases). V gave up 5 bases and J gave up 7 bases, with 11 bases separating them. This CDR3 has 12 residues. Germline CDR1 and CDR2: SNHLY and FYNNEI.

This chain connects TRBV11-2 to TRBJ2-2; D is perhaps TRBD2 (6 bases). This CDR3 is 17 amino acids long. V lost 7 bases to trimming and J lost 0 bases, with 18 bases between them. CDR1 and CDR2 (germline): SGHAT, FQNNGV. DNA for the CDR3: TGTGCCAGCAATCCCTGGGGGGTCCTTTCGAACACCGGGGAGCTGTTTTTT. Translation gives CASNPWGVLSNTGELFF.

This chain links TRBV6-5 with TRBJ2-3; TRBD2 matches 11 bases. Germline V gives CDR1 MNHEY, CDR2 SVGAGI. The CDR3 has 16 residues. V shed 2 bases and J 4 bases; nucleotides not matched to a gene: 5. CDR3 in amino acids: CASSYTSGSSADTQYF. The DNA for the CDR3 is TGTGCCAGCAGTTACACTAGCGGGAGTTCAGCAGATACGCAGTATTTT.

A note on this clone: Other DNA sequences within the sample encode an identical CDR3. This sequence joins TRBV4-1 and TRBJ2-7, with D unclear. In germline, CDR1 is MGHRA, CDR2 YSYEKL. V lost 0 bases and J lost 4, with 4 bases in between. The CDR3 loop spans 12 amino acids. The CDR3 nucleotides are TGCGCCAGCAGCCAAGATGGATACGAGCAGTACTTC. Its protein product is CASSQDGYEQYF.

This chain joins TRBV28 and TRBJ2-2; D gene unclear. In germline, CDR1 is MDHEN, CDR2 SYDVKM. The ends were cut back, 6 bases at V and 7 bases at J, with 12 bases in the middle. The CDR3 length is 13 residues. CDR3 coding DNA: TGTGCCAGCAGCCCCTCCCCGCTCGGGGAGCTGTTTTTT. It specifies CASSPSPLGELFF.

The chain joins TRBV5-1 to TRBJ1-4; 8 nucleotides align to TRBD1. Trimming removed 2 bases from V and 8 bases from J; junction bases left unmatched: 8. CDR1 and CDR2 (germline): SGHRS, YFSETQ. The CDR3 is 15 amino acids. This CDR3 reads CASSLNQGAREKLFF. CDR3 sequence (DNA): TGCGCCAGCAGCTTAAACCAGGGGGCTCGGGAAAAACTGTTTTTT.

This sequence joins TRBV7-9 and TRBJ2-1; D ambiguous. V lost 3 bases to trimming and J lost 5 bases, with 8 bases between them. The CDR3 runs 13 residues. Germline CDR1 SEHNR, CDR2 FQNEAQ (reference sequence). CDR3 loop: CASSFEPDNEQFF. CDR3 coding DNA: TGTGCCAGCAGCTTCGAGCCCGACAATGAGCAGTTCTTC.

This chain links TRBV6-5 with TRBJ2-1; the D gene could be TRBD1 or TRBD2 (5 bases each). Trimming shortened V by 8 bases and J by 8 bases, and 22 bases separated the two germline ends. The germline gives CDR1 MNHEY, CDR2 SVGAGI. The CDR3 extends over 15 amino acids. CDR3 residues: CASQRKGDLRDEQFF. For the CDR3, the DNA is TGTGCCAGCCAGAGAAAAGGGGACCTCCGGGATGAGCAGTTCTTC.

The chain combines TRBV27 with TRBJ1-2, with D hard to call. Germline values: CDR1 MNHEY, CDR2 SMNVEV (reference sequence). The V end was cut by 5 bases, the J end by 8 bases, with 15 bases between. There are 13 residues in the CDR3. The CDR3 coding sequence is TGTGCCAGCAGTCCCCGGGTCGGGGAGGGCTACACCTTC. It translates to CASSPRVGEGYTF.

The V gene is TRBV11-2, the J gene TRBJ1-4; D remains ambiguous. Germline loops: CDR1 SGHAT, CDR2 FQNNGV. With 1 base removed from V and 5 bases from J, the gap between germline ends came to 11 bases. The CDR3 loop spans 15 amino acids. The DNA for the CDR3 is TGTGCCAGCAGCTTAGGAGACACCCTGAATGAAAAACTGTTTTTT. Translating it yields CASSLGDTLNEKLFF. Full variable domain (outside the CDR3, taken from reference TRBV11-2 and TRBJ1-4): EAGVAQSPRYKIIEKRQSVAFWCNPISGHATLYWYQQILGQGPKLLIQFQNNGVVDDSQLPKDRFSAERLKGVDSTLKIQPAKLEDSAVYLCASSLGDTLNEKLFFGSGTQLSVL.

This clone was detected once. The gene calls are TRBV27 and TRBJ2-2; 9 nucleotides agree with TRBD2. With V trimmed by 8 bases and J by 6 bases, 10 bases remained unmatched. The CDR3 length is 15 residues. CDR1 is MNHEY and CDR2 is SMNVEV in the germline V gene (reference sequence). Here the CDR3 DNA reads TGTGCCAGCCGAATCAATAGCGGGAGCTCCGGGGAGCTGTTTTTT. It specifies CASRINSGSSGELFF.

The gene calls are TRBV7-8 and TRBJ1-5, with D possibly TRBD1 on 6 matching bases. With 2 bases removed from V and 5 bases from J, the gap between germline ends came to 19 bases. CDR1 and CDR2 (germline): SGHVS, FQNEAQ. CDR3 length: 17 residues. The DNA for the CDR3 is TGTGCCAGCAGCTTATCTACGGGGACATCCAGAGATCAGCCCCAGCATTTT. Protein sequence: CASSLSTGTSRDQPQHF.

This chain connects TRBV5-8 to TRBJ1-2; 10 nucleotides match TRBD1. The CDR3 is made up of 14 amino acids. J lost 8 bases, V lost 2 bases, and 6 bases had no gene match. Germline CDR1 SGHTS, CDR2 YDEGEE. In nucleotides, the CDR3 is TGTGCCAGCAGCTTAAGACAGGGGGCGTGGGGCTACACCTTC. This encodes CASSLRQGAWGYTF.

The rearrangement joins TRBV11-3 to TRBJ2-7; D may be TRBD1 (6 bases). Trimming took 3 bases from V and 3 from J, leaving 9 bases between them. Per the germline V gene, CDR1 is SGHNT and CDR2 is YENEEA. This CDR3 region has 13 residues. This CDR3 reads CASSLWDNYEQYF. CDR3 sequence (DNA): TGTGCCAGCAGCTTGTGGGACAACTACGAGCAGTACTTC.

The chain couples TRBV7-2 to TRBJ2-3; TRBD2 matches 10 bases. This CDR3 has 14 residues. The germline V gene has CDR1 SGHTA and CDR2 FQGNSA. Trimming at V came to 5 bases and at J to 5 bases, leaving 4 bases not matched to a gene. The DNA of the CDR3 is TGTGCCAGCAGCGCAAGACTAGCGGGAGATACGCAGTATTTT. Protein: CASSARLAGDTQYF.

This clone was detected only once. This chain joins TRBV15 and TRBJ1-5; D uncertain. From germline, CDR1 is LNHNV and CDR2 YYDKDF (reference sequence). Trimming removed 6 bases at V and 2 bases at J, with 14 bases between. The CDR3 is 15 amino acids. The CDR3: CATRGEGGGNQPQHF. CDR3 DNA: TGTGCCACCAGGGGAGAGGGAGGAGGCAATCAGCCCCAGCATTTT.

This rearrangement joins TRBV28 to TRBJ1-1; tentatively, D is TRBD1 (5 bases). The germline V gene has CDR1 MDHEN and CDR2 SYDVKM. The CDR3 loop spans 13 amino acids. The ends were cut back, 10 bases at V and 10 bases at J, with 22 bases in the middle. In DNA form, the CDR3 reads TGTGCCATCCCCGTGGGGCCCCCCAATGGAGCTTTCTTT. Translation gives CAIPVGPPNGAFF.

The CDR3 here is CASSLDPGLNTEAFF. CDR3 bases: TGCGCCAGCAGTCTCGACCCCGGATTGAACACTGAAGCTTTCTTT. This rearrangement joins TRBV5-1 to TRBJ1-1; D not resolved. This CDR3 region has 15 residues. Trimming removed 5 bases at V and 0 bases at J, with 14 bases between. The germline V gene encodes CDR1 SGHRS and CDR2 YFSETQ.

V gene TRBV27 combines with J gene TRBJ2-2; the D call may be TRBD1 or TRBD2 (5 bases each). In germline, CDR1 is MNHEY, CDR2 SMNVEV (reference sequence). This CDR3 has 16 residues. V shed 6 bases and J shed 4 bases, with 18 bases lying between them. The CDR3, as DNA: TGTGCCAGCAGCGCGGTGGGGCCTCGGGGCACCGGGGAGCTGTTTTTT. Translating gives CASSAVGPRGTGELFF.

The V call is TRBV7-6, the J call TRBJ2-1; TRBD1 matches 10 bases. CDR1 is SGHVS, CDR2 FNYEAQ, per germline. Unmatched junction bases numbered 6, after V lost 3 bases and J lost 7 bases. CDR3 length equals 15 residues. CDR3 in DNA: TGTGCCAGCAGCTTCGGACAGGGGGGTGGGAATGAGCAGTTCTTC. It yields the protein CASSFGQGGGNEQFF.

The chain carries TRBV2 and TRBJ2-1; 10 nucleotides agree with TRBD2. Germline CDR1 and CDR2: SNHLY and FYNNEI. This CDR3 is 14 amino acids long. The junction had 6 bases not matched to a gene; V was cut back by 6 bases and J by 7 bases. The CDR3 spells CASSPGLATNEQFF. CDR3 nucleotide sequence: TGTGCCAGCAGCCCGGGACTAGCGACGAATGAGCAGTTCTTC.

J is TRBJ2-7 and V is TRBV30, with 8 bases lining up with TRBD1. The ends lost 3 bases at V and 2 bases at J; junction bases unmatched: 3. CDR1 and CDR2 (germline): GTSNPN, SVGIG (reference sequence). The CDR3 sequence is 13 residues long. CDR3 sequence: CAWSWTGTYEQYF. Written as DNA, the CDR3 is TGTGCCTGGAGCTGGACAGGGACCTACGAGCAGTACTTC.

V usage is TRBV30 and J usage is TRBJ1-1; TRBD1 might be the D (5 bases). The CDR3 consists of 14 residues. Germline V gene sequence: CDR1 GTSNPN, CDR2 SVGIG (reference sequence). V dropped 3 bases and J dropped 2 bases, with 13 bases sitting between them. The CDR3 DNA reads TGTGCCTGGAGGGGGCAGAGAGAAAACACTGAAGCTTTCTTT. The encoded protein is CAWRGQRENTEAFF.

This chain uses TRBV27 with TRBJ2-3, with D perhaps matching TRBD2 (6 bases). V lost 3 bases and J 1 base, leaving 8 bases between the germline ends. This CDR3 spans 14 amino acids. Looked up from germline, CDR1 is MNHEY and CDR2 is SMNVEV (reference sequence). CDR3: CASSFASGTDTQYF. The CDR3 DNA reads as TGTGCCAGCAGTTTCGCTAGCGGCACAGATACGCAGTATTTT.

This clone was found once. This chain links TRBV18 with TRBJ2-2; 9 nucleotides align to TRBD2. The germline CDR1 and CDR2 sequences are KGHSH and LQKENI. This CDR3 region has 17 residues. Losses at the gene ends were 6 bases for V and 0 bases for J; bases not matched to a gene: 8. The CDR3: CASSTTSGGTNTGELFF. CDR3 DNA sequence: TGTGCCAGCTCGACAACCAGCGGGGGGACGAACACCGGGGAGCTGTTTTTT. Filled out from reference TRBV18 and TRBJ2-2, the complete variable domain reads NAGVMQNPRHLVRRRGQEARLRCSPMKGHSHVYWYRQLPEEGLKFMVYLQKENIIDESGMPKERFSAEFPKEGPSILRIQQVVRGDSAAYFCASSTTSGGTNTGELFFGEGSRLTVL.

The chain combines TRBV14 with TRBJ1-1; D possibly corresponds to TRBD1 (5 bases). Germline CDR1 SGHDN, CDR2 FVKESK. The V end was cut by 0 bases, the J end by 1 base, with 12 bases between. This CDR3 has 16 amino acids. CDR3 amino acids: CASSQERQWRNTEAFF. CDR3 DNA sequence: TGTGCCAGCAGCCAAGAACGACAGTGGAGGAACACTGAAGCTTTCTTT. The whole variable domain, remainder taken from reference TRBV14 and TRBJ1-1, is EAGVTQFPSHSVIEKGQTVTLRCDPISGHDNLYWYRRVMGKEIKFLLHFVKESKQDESGMPNNRFLAERTGGTYSTLKVQPAELEDSGVYFCASSQERQWRNTEAFFGQGTRLTVV.

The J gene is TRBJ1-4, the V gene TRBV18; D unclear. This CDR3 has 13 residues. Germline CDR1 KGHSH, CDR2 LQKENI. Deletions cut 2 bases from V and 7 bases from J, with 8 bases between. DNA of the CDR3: TGTGCCAGCTCACCAATTACGGTTGAAAAACTGTTTTTT. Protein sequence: CASSPITVEKLFF.

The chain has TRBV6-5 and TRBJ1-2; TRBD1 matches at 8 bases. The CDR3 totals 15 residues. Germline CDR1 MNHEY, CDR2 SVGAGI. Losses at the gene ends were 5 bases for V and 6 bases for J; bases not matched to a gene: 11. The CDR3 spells CASSPWTGRKDGYTF. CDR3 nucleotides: TGTGCCAGCAGTCCCTGGACAGGGCGTAAGGATGGCTACACCTTC.